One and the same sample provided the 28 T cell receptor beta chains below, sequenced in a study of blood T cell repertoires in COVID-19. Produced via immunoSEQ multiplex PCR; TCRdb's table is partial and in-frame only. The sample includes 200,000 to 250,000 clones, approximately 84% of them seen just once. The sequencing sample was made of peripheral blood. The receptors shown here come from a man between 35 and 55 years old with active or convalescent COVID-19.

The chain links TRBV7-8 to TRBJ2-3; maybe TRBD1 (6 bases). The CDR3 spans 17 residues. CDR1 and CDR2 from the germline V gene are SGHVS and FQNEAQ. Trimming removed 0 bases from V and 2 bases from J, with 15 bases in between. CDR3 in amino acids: CASSLALIQGNTDTQYF. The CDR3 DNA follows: TGTGCCAGCAGCTTAGCGCTAATACAGGGAAACACAGATACGCAGTATTTT.

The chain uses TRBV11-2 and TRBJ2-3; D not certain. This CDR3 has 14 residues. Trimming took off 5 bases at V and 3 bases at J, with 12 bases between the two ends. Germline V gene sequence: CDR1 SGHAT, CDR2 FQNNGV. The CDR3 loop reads CASSHDMLTDTQYF. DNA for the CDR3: TGTGCCAGCAGCCATGACATGTTAACAGATACGCAGTATTTT.

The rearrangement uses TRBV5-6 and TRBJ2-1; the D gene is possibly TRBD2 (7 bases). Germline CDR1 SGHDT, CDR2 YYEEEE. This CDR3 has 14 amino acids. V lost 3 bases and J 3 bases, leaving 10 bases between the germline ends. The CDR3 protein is CASSWGGHYNEQFF. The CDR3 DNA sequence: TGTGCCAGCAGCTGGGGGGGCCACTACAATGAGCAGTTCTTC. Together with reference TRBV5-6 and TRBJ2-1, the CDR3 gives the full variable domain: DAGVTQSPTHLIKTRGQQVTLRCSPKSGHDTVSWYQQALGQGPQFIFQYYEEEERQRGNFPDRFSGHQFPNYSSELNVNALLLGDSALYLCASSWGGHYNEQFFGPGTRLTVL.

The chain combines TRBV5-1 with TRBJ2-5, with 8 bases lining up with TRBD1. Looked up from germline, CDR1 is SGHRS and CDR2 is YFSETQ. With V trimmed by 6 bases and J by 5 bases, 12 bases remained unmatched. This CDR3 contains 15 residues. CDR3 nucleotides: TGCGCCAGCAACGCAGGGGGCCCCAGAGGGGAGACCCAGTACTTC. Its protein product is CASNAGGPRGETQYF.

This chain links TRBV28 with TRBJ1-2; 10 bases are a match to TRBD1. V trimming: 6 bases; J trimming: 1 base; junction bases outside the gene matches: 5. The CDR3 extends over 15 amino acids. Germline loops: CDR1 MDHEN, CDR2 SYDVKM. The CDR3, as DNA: TGTGCCAGCAGACCGACAGGGGGCTTTAACTATGGCTACACCTTC. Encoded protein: CASRPTGGFNYGYTF.

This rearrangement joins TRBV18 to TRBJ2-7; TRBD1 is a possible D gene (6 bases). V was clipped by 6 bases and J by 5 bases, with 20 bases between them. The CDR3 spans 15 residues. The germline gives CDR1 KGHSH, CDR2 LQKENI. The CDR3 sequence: CASSRQSRGPHEQYF. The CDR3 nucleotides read TGTGCCAGCTCCCGACAGTCCAGGGGCCCCCACGAGCAGTACTTC.

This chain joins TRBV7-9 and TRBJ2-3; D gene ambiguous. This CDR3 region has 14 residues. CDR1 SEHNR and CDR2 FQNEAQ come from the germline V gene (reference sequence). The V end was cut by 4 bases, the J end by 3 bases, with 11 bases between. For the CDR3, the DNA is TGTGCCAGCAGCTCGACAATGGCGACAGATACGCAGTATTTT. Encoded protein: CASSSTMATDTQYF.

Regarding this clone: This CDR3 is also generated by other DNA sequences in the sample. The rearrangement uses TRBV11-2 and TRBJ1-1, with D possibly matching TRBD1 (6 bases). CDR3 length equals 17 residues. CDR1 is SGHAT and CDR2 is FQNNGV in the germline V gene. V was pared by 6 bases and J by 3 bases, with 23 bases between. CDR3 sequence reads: CASSSQGLLTRDTEAFF. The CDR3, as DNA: TGTGCCAGCAGTTCACAGGGCCTATTGACAAGAGACACTGAAGCTTTCTTT. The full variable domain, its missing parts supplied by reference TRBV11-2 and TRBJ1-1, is EAGVAQSPRYKIIEKRQSVAFWCNPISGHATLYWYQQILGQGPKLLIQFQNNGVVDDSQLPKDRFSAERLKGVDSTLKIQPAKLEDSAVYLCASSSQGLLTRDTEAFFGQGTRLTVV.

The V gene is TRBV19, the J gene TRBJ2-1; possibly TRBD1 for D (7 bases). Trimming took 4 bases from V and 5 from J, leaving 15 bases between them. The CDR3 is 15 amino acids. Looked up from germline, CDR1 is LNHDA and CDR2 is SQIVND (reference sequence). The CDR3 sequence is CASSRGDRVHNEQFF. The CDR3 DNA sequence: TGTGCCAGTAGTAGGGGGGACAGAGTCCACAATGAGCAGTTCTTC. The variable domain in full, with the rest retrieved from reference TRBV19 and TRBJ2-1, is DGGITQSPKYLFRKEGQNVTLSCEQNLNHDAMYWYRQDPGQGLRLIYYSQIVNDFQKGDIAEGYSVSREKKESFPLTVTSAQKNPTAFYLCASSRGDRVHNEQFFGPGTRLTVL.

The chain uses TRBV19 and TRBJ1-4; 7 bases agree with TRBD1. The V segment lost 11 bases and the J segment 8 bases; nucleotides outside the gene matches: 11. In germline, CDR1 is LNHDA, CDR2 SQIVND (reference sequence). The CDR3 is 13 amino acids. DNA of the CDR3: TGTGCCTCGCATAGGGGGCCCGAGGAAAAACTGTTTTTT. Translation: CASHRGPEEKLFF.

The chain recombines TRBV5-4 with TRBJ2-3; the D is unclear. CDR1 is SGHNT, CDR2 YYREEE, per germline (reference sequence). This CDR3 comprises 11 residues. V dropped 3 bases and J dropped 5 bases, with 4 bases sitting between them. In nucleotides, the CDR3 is TGTGCCAGCAGCTCGGGAGATACGCAGTATTTT. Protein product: CASSSGDTQYF. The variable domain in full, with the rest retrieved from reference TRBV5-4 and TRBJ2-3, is ETGVTQSPTHLIKTRGQQVTLRCSSQSGHNTVSWYQQALGQGPQFIFQYYREEENGRGNFPPRFSGLQFPNYSSELNVNALELDDSALYLCASSSGDTQYFGPGTRLTVL.

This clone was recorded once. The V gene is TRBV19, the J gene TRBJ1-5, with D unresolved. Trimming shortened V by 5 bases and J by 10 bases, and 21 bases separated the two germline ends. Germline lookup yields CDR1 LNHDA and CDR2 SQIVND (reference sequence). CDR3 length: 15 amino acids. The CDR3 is CASSVPYLRPGPQHF. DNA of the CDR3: TGTGCCAGTAGTGTCCCCTATTTACGACCGGGACCCCAGCATTTT.

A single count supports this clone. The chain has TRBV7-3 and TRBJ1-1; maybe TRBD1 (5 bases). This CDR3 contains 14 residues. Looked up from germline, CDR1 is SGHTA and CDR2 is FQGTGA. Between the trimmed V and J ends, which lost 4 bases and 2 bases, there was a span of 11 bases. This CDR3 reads CASSSGSLNTEAFF. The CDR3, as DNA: TGTGCCAGCAGCTCAGGGTCTCTAAACACTGAAGCTTTCTTT.

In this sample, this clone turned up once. The CDR3 nucleotides are TGTGCCAGTGGGAGCGGGCGTGCCTACAATGAGCAGTTCTTC. Its translation: CASGSGRAYNEQFF. The chain carries TRBV19 and TRBJ2-1; perhaps TRBD2 as D (6 bases). This CDR3 is 14 amino acids long. Germline lookup yields CDR1 LNHDA and CDR2 SQIVND (reference sequence). V lost 8 bases and J lost 2, with 13 bases in between.

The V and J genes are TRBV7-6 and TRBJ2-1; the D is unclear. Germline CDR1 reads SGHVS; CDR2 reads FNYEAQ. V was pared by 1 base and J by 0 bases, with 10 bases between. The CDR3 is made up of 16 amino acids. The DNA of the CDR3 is TGTGCCAGCAGCTTAGGGAGCCCGAGCTCCTACAATGAGCAGTTCTTC. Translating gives CASSLGSPSSYNEQFF.

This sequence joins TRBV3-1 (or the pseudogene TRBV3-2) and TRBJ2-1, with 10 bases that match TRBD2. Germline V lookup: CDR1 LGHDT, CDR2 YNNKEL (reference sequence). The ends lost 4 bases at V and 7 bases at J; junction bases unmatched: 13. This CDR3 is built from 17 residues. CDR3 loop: CASSLAFLAGAGNEQFF. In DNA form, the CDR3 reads TGTGCCAGCAGCCTTGCTTTCCTAGCGGGGGCTGGGAATGAGCAGTTCTTC.

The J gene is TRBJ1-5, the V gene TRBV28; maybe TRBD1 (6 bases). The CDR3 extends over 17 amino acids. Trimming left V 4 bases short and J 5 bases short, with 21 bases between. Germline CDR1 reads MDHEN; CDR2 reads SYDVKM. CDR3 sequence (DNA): TGTGCCAGCAGTTGGGCAGGGGAAGGAGACTTGGATCAGCCCCAGCATTTT. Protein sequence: CASSWAGEGDLDQPQHF. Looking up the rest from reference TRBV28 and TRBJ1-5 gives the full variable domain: DVKVTQSSRYLVKRTGEKVFLECVQDMDHENMFWYRQDPGLGLRLIYFSYDVKMKEKGDIPEGYSVSREKKERFSLILESASTNQTSMYLCASSWAGEGDLDQPQHFGDGTRLSIL.

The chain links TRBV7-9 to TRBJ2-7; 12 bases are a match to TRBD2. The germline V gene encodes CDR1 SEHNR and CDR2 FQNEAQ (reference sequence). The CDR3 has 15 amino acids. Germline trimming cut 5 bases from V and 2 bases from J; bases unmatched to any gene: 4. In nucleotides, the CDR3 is TGTGCCAGCAGCCCCGGACTAGCGGGAACCTACGAGCAGTACTTC. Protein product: CASSPGLAGTYEQYF. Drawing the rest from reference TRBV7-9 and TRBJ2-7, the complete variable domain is DTGVSQNPRHKITKRGQNVTFRCDPISEHNRLYWYRQTLGQGPEFLTYFQNEAQLEKSRLLSDRFSAERPKGSFSTLEIQRTEQGDSAMYLCASSPGLAGTYEQYFGPGTRLTVT.

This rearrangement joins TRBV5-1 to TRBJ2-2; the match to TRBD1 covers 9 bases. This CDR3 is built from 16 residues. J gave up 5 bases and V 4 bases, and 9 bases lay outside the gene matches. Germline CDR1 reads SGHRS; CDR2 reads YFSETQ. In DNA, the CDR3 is TGCGCCAGCAGCCAGTACCCGGGACAGGGAACCGGGGAGCTGTTTTTT. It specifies CASSQYPGQGTGELFF. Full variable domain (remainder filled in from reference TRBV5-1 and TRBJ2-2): KAGVTQTPRYLIKTRGQQVTLSCSPISGHRSVSWYQQTPGQGLQFLFEYFSETQRNKGNFPGRFSGRQFSNSRSEMNVSTLELGDSALYLCASSQYPGQGTGELFFGEGSRLTVL.

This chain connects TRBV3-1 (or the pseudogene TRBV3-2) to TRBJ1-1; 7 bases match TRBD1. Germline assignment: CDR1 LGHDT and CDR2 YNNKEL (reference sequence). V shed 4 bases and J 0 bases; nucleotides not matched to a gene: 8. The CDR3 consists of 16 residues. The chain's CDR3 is CASSPDRETMNTEAFF. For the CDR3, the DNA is TGTGCCAGCAGCCCCGACAGGGAGACCATGAACACTGAAGCTTTCTTT.

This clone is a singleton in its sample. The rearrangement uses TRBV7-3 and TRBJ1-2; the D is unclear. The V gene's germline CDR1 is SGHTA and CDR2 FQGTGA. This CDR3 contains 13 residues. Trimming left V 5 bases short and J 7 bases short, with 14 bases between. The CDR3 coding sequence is TGTGCCAGCAGCCCCCGGCGGGGAGGTGGCTACACCTTC. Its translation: CASSPRRGGGYTF.

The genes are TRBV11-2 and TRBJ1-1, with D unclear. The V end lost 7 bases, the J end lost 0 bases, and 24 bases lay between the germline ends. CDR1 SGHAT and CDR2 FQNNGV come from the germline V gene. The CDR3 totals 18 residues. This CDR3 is CASTLNRGRSIMNTEAFF. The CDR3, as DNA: TGTGCCAGCACCCTCAACCGTGGCAGGTCAATTATGAACACTGAAGCTTTCTTT.

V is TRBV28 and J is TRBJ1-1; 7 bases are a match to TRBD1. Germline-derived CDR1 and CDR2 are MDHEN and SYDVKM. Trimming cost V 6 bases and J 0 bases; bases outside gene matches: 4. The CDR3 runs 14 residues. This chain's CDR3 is CASRGQTLNTEAFF. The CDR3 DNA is TGTGCCAGCAGGGGACAGACTTTGAACACTGAAGCTTTCTTT.

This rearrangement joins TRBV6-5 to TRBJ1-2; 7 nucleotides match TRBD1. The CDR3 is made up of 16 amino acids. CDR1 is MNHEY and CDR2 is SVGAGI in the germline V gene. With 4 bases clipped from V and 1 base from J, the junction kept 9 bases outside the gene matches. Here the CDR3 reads CASSSDRTKGNYGYTF. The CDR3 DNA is TGTGCCAGCAGTTCGGACAGGACCAAGGGTAACTATGGCTACACCTTC.

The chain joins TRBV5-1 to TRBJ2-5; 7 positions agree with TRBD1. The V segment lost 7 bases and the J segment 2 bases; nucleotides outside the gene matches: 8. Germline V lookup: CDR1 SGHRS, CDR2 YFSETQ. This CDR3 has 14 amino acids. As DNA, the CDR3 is TGCGCCAGCGGAGAGACAGGGAAGCAAGAGACCCAGTACTTC. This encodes CASGETGKQETQYF.

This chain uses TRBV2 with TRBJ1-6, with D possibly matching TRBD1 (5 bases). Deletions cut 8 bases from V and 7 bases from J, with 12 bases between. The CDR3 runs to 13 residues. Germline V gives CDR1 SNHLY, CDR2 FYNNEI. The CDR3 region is CASGFQGNSPLHF. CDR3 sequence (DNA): TGTGCCAGCGGGTTTCAGGGAAATTCACCCCTCCACTTT.

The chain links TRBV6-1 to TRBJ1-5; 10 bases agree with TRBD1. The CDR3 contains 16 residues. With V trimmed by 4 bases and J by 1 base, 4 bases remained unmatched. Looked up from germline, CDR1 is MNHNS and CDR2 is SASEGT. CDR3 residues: CASSALDRGSNQPQHF. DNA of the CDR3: TGTGCCAGCAGTGCATTGGACAGGGGGAGCAATCAGCCCCAGCATTTT.

CDR3 DNA: TGTGCCAGTACTAGCCATCTCTATGGCTACACCTTC. Protein: CASTSHLYGYTF. V and J are TRBV19 and TRBJ1-2; D gene unclear. This CDR3 contains 12 residues. Germline lookup yields CDR1 LNHDA and CDR2 SQIVND (reference sequence). Between the trimmed V and J ends, which lost 7 bases and 4 bases, there was a span of 10 bases.